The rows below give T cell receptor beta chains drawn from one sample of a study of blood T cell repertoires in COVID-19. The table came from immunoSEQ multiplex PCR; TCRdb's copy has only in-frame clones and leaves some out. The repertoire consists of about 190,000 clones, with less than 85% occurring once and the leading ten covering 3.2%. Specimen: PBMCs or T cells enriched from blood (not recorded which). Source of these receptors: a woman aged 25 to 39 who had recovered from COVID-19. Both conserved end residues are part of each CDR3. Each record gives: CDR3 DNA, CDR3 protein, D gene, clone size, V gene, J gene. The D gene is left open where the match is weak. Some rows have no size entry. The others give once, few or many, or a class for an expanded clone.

TGCGCCAGCACGACGCCGGGAACGAACACTGAAGCTTTCTTT	CASTTPGTNTEAFF	.	.	TRBV4-1	TRBJ1-1
TGTGCCAGCAGCGCCTGGGAGGGCTACACCTTC	CASSAWEGYTF	.	once	TRBV6-5	TRBJ1-2
TGTGCCCGCCGGAGGGGGGGAGAGGCCGGGGAGCTGTTTTTT	CARRRGGEAGELFF	.	.	TRBV9	TRBJ2-2
TGCAGCGTTGAAATAGGGCAGGGCGAGCAGTACTTC	CSVEIGQGEQYF	.	.	TRBV29-1	TRBJ2-7
TGTGCCAGCAGGCCTGGACAGGGAAATTCACCCCTCCACTTT	CASRPGQGNSPLHF	TRBD1	.	TRBV7-9	TRBJ1-6
TGCGCCAGCAGCCTAGATCCCCGGGGAGGCTCGGCCTATGGCTACACCTTC	CASSLDPRGGSAYGYTF	.	.	TRBV5-1	TRBJ1-2
TGTGCCAGCAGCCAAGATAGCGGGGGGGCGAAAGGGACCCAGTACTTC	CASSQDSGGAKGTQYF	TRBD2	.	TRBV3-1/TRBV3-2	TRBJ2-5
TGTGCCAGCAGTCCCAACTTTGCGTTGAACACTGAAGCTTTCTTT	CASSPNFALNTEAFF	.	.	TRBV28	TRBJ1-1
TGTGCCAGCGGCCGGGGGGGTCCCTACGAGCAGTACTTT	CASGRGGPYEQYF	TRBD2	.	TRBV28	TRBJ2-7
TGTGCCATCAGTTCTGACAGGAACTATGGCTACACCTTC	CAISSDRNYGYTF	.	.	TRBV10-3	TRBJ1-2
TGCGCCAGCAGCCCTCCCACACTAGCGGTCGTTACCTACAATGAGCAGTTCTTC	CASSPPTLAVVTYNEQFF	TRBD2	.	TRBV5-1	TRBJ2-1
TGTGCCAGCAGCTCCTCCGGAGTGAACTATGGCTACACCTTC	CASSSSGVNYGYTF	.	.	TRBV28	TRBJ1-2
TGTGCCAGCAGCTTAGGGCGGCAGAACAATGAGCAGTTCTTC	CASSLGRQNNEQFF	.	.	TRBV7-2	TRBJ2-1
TGTGCCAGCTCACCACAAGGGGGAGATACGCAGTATTTT	CASSPQGGDTQYF	.	.	TRBV18	TRBJ2-3
TGTGCCAGCAGCGATACCGGGACTAGCGGGAGGGCCTCCTACGAGCAGTACTTC	CASSDTGTSGRASYEQYF	TRBD2	.	TRBV7-9	TRBJ2-7
TGTGCCAGCAGCCTACCATCCCTAGGACAGGGTAACACAGATACGCAGTATTTT	CASSLPSLGQGNTDTQYF	TRBD1	.	TRBV7-9	TRBJ2-3
TGTGCCAGTCGGACTAGCGGGGGCCCCTCGGTTACCGGGGAGCTGTTTTTT	CASRTSGGPSVTGELFF	TRBD2	.	TRBV19	TRBJ2-2
TGTGCCAGCAGGATGATCGGGGGAGGCAATCAGCCCCAGCATTTT	CASRMIGGGNQPQHF	.	few	TRBV27	TRBJ1-5
TGTGCCAGCAGCGCGGGCGTGAGTCAGCCCCAGCATTTT	CASSAGVSQPQHF	.	.	TRBV3-1/TRBV3-2	TRBJ1-5
TGCGCCAGCAGCCAAGATTGGGTAGGACAGAGATACACTGAAGCTTTCTTT	CASSQDWVGQRYTEAFF	.	.	TRBV4-1	TRBJ1-1
TGTGCCAGAAGCTTGGAGGCAGGGGGCGAGGGACAAGAGACCCAGTACTTC	CARSLEAGGEGQETQYF	TRBD1	.	TRBV5-3	TRBJ2-5
TGTGCCATCAGTGACTTGGCAGGGGTTCAGCCCCAGCATTTT	CAISDLAGVQPQHF	.	.	TRBV10-3	TRBJ1-5
TGTGCCAGCAGCCAAGAAACGACCGGGGTGAACACTGAAGCTTTCTTT	CASSQETTGVNTEAFF	.	.	TRBV4-2	TRBJ1-1
TGCGCCAGCAGCTCGGTGGGGGGACAGGGAATGAACACTGAAGCTTTCTTT	CASSSVGGQGMNTEAFF	TRBD1	.	TRBV5-1	TRBJ1-1
TGTGCCAGTGCCGGGTCCAGAACCGGGGAGCTGTTTTTT	CASAGSRTGELFF	.	.	TRBV2	TRBJ2-2
TGTGCCAGCAGCGTCAGAGGGGGGGTCGGAAACACCATATATTTT	CASSVRGGVGNTIYF	.	.	TRBV7-2	TRBJ1-3
TGTGCCAGCAGCCGACAGTCAACTAATGAAAAACTGTTTTTT	CASSRQSTNEKLFF	.	.	TRBV3-1/TRBV3-2	TRBJ1-4
TGTGCCAGCAGCGGCGGACTAGCGGGGGGAGAGACCCAGTACTTC	CASSGGLAGGETQYF	TRBD2	few	TRBV5-5	TRBJ2-5
TGTGCCAGCTCACCAAAGGCAGGGTCGGGAGAGACCCAGTACTTC	CASSPKAGSGETQYF	.	.	TRBV18	TRBJ2-5
TGTGCCAGCAGTCCATGGACAGGCAATCAGCCCCAGCATTTT	CASSPWTGNQPQHF	.	.	TRBV28	TRBJ1-5
TGTGCCAGCGGACTTCCGTCCAGGCCCCCCGGGGAGCTGTTTTTT	CASGLPSRPPGELFF	.	.	TRBV3-1/TRBV3-2	TRBJ2-2
TGTGCCAGCAGCTTTTTTTCGGATACGCAGTATTTT	CASSFFSDTQYF	.	.	TRBV11-2	TRBJ2-3
TGTGCCAGCAGCCAACCAATTAACACTGAAGCTTTCTTT	CASSQPINTEAFF	.	.	TRBV3-1/TRBV3-2	TRBJ1-1
TGTGCCAGTAGTATAGGAGGGCGGCAGGGGGAAGAGACCCAGTACTTC	CASSIGGRQGEETQYF	TRBD1	.	TRBV19	TRBJ2-5
TGTGCCAGCAGCTTAATTCAGGGCACAGATACGCAGTATTTT	CASSLIQGTDTQYF	.	.	TRBV7-9	TRBJ2-3
TGCGCCAGCAGCCAATTAATAGATACGCAGTATTTT	CASSQLIDTQYF	.	once	TRBV4-1	TRBJ2-3
TGTGCCAGCAGCTCTGGACAGGGCTACGAGCAGTACTTC	CASSSGQGYEQYF	TRBD1	.	TRBV5-4	TRBJ2-7
TGTGCCACCAGCCCGGGACAGGTTTACGAGCAGTACTTC	CATSPGQVYEQYF	TRBD1	.	TRBV24-1	TRBJ2-7
TGTGCCAGCAGCCCGGCGGGACAGGGCCCTGGGGCTTTCTTT	CASSPAGQGPGAFF	TRBD1	.	TRBV5-6	TRBJ1-1
TGTGCCAGCAGTTACTCCAGGGGTGGGGCCGGGGAGCTGTTTTTT	CASSYSRGGAGELFF	.	.	TRBV6-5	TRBJ2-2
TGTGCCAGCAGTCCACTAGCGGGAGGGTCCAATGAGCAGTTCTTC	CASSPLAGGSNEQFF	TRBD2	many	TRBV6-4	TRBJ2-1
TGCGCCAGCAGTGACCCCGGACAGACGAACACTGAAGCTTTCTTT	CASSDPGQTNTEAFF	.	.	TRBV10-1	TRBJ1-1
TGCGCCAGCAGCTTGGAAAACCAGCGGGCTGAAGCTTTCTTT	CASSLENQRAEAFF	.	once	TRBV5-1	TRBJ1-1
TGTGCCAGCAGTCCCCACGGGAGCATGAACACTGAAGCTTTCTTT	CASSPHGSMNTEAFF	.	.	TRBV6-5	TRBJ1-1
TGCGCCAGCAGCTATCCCGGGGGGAACTCGAACACTGAAGCTTTCTTT	CASSYPGGNSNTEAFF	.	many	TRBV5-1	TRBJ1-1
TGTGCCAGCAGCCAGACCGGGACTAGCGGCAATGAGCAGTTCTTC	CASSQTGTSGNEQFF	TRBD2	.	TRBV3-1/TRBV3-2	TRBJ2-1